This T cell receptor beta chain appears in the sequencing data of a study of T-cell reconstitution after alpha-beta-depleted transplantation in children. The CDR3 has 16 amino acids. Germline-derived CDR1 and CDR2 are ENHRY and SYGVKD. V was cut by 0 bases and J by 6 bases, with 18 bases left in between. A library of TCRbeta sequences, prepared with unique molecular identifiers, was generated. TCRdb passed the PCR reads through MiXCR, listing each CDR3 protein once. Of about 360,000 distinct CDR3 sequences in the sample, about an eighth were seen once. The gene calls are TRBV10-3 and TRBJ2-7; weak D call: TRBD2 (6 bases). This receptor was obtained from a human donor who donated a stem cell graft to a child with Fanconi anemia. Sequencing was performed on PBMCs, taken from the stem cell graft. The CDR3 DNA reads TGTGCCATCAGTGAGTCCCCCGGAGGGGTGACGGGCGAGCAGTACGTC. Its protein product is CAISESPGGVTGEQYV.